The next 11 T cell receptor beta chains were all read from a single sample in a study of blood T cell repertoires in COVID-19. Clones were sequenced by immunoSEQ multiplex PCR, and TCRdb holds only the in-frame ones, with some missing. The table lists some 300,000 clones, around nine tenths of them singletons. The source material was peripheral blood. These receptors were obtained from a man between 65 and 80 years old with acute or convalescent COVID-19.

The rearrangement uses TRBV28 and TRBJ1-2; tentative D call: TRBD1 (6 bases). Trimming left V 3 bases short and J 3 bases short, with 11 bases between. The CDR3 totals 14 residues. The germline gives CDR1 MDHEN, CDR2 SYDVKM. The CDR3: CASSLGGADYGYTF. CDR3 DNA sequence: TGTGCCAGCAGTTTGGGGGGGGCTGACTATGGCTACACCTTC.

V is TRBV9 and J is TRBJ1-5, with TRBD1 matching 9 bases. Germline CDR1 reads SGDLS; CDR2 reads YYNGEE. The CDR3 covers 15 residues. Trimming at V came to 4 bases and at J to 6 bases, leaving 8 bases not matched to a gene. CDR3 region: CASSPGQGISQPQHF. CDR3 DNA sequence: TGTGCCAGCAGCCCGGGACAGGGAATAAGTCAGCCCCAGCATTTT.

The table lists this clone with a few counts. V usage is TRBV29-1 and J usage is TRBJ2-2; D perhaps matches TRBD1 (6 bases). Germline CDR1 SQVTM, CDR2 ANQGSEA. V dropped 7 bases and J dropped 1 base, with 13 bases sitting between them. This CDR3 has 14 amino acids. This CDR3 is CSARRGQNTGELFF. Written as DNA, the CDR3 is TGCAGCGCCCGACGGGGACAGAACACCGGGGAGCTGTTTTTT.

The genes are TRBV5-5 and TRBJ1-6, with TRBD1 matching over 7 bases. V dropped 1 base and J dropped 7; count of bases not matched to a gene: 8. CDR3 length: 16 amino acids. Germline CDR1 SGHKS, CDR2 YYEKEE (reference sequence). CDR3 protein: CASSLPTGAQNSPLHF. For the CDR3, the DNA is TGTGCCAGCAGCTTGCCCACAGGGGCCCAGAATTCACCCCTCCACTTT.

This clone was counted a few times. The V and J genes are TRBV19 and TRBJ2-3; D is undetermined. From germline, CDR1 is LNHDA and CDR2 SQIVND (reference sequence). V was trimmed by 5 bases and J by 5 bases, leaving 5 bases between them. The CDR3 length is 11 residues. CDR3 sequence reads: CASSFGDTQYF. CDR3 DNA sequence: TGTGCCAGTAGTTTCGGAGATACGCAGTATTTT.

J is TRBJ1-2 and V is TRBV3-1 (or the pseudogene TRBV3-2), with a weak D call TRBD1 (5 bases). The CDR3 is 12 amino acids. V lost 3 bases and J lost 8, with 10 bases in between. Germline CDR1 is LGHDT and CDR2 is YNNKEL (reference sequence). CDR3 sequence (DNA): TGTGCCAGCAGCCACGGAGGGGACGGCTACACCTTC. Residues: CASSHGGDGYTF.

V is TRBV6-5 and J is TRBJ1-2; D is unresolved. The germline gives CDR1 MNHEY, CDR2 SVGAGI. The CDR3 extends over 12 amino acids. The V end was cut by 6 bases, the J end by 7 bases, with 12 bases between. CDR3 sequence: CASREGGGGYTF. The CDR3 DNA reads as TGTGCCAGCAGGGAGGGAGGCGGTGGCTACACCTTC.

V and J are TRBV9 and TRBJ2-5, with 11 positions matching TRBD2. V lost 4 bases to trimming and J lost 5 bases; unmatched junction nucleotides: 7. The CDR3 has 15 residues. Per the germline V gene, CDR1 is SGDLS and CDR2 is YYNGEE. CDR3 bases: TGTGCCAGCAGCCCAACTAGCGGGGGAGGGGAGACCCAGTACTTC. This sequence encodes CASSPTSGGGETQYF. Supplemented by reference TRBV9 and TRBJ2-5, the full variable domain reads DSGVTQTPKHLITATGQRVTLRCSPRSGDLSVYWYQQSLDQGLQFLIQYYNGEERAKGNILERFSAQQFPDLHSELNLSSLELGDSALYFCASSPTSGGGETQYFGPGTRLLVL.

The chain carries TRBV7-3 and TRBJ2-1; a weak D match, TRBD2 (5 bases). Germline V CDR1 and CDR2: SGHTA, FQGTGA. This CDR3 comprises 15 residues. The V end lost 0 bases, the J end lost 7 bases, and 13 bases lay between the germline ends. The CDR3 loop reads CASSLTRIEGNEQFF. CDR3 in DNA: TGTGCCAGCAGCTTAACTAGAATAGAGGGTAATGAGCAGTTCTTC.

The chain links TRBV5-6 to TRBJ1-6; D may be TRBD1 (6 bases). With 2 bases removed from V and 0 bases from J, the gap between germline ends came to 12 bases. The germline V gene encodes CDR1 SGHDT and CDR2 YYEEEE. This CDR3 is 17 amino acids long. CDR3 sequence: CASSFRTVSSYNSPLHF. The CDR3 nucleotides are TGTGCCAGCAGCTTTCGGACAGTCAGCTCCTATAATTCACCCCTCCACTTT.

The chain employs TRBV5-1 and TRBJ2-1, with TRBD2 identical over 10 bases. Per germline, CDR1 SGHRS and CDR2 YFSETQ. There are 17 residues in the CDR3. V lost 4 bases to trimming and J lost 0 bases; unmatched junction nucleotides: 7. The CDR3 reads CASSPTLAGASYNEQFF. The CDR3 region has the DNA TGCGCCAGCAGCCCAACCCTAGCGGGAGCCTCCTACAATGAGCAGTTCTTC.